This T cell receptor beta chain came from a study of lymphopenia after photon versus proton radiotherapy. Findings and limits, study-wide: Post-nadir diversity loss with photons came from oligoclonal expansion, particularly CD8+ Temra cells. Authors raise, but do not show, better survival with proton therapy.

To note about this clone: Its specificity is not known.

This table comes from immunoSEQ multiplex PCR, and its TCRdb copy is limited to in-frame clones, with some not included. The table records approximately 62,000 clones, roughly 83% of them present only once. This TCR derives from a man aged 60 to 69 with pancreatic cancer. The sample consisted of peripheral blood, taken from a patient treated with proton-based radiotherapy.

CDR3 region: CASSDSWTQWTEAFF. The CDR3 DNA reads TGTGCCAGCAGTGATTCTTGGACACAATGGACTGAAGCTTTCTTT. The chain couples TRBV6-1 to TRBJ1-1, with D perhaps TRBD1 (5 bases). Per the germline V gene, CDR1 is MNHNS and CDR2 is SASEGT. V was trimmed by 3 bases and J by 5 bases, leaving 16 bases between them. The CDR3 contains 15 residues.